Described below is a single T cell receptor beta chain sequence and its context. Method: immunoSEQ multiplex PCR; TCRdb's copy keeps in-frame clones and lacks some. Among 200,000 to 300,000 clones, nearly 95% were seen once, and the ten largest hold around 0.83%. The germline CDR1 and CDR2 sequences are SNHLY and FYNNEI. The ends lost 1 base at V and 2 bases at J; junction bases unmatched: 8. CDR3 length: 17 amino acids. The sample comes from a study of blood T cell repertoires in COVID-19. The V and J genes are TRBV2 and TRBJ2-5; 9 nucleotides line up with TRBD2. The sample consisted of peripheral blood. The receptor comes from a man younger than 40 with COVID-19, enrolled during active disease. CDR3 DNA: TGTGCCAGCAGTGAAGTATGGGCGGGGGGGCTGCAAGAGACCCAGTACTTC. Protein sequence: CASSEVWAGGLQETQYF. Using reference TRBV2 and TRBJ2-5 for the parts outside the CDR3, the full variable domain is EPEVTQTPSHQVTQMGQEVILRCVPISNHLYFYWYRQILGQKVEFLVSFYNNEISEKSEIFDDQFSVERPDGSNFTLKIRSTKLEDSAMYFCASSEVWAGGLQETQYFGPGTRLLVL.